Below are 29 T cell receptor beta chains sequenced from a single sample in a study of shared clonotypes between healthy human individuals. The assay was immunoSEQ multiplex PCR, and TCRdb's table has in-frame clones only and misses some. The table has 1.6 million or so clones, about 98.5% seen once. Sequences were obtained from naive CD4+ T cells sorted from blood. Subset of the sample: CD45RA+ positively selected. The receptor source for this set is a man younger than 40 in good health.

This chain uses TRBV30 with TRBJ1-5; D unclear. Germline values: CDR1 GTSNPN, CDR2 SVGIG (reference sequence). Trimming pared 1 base from V and 6 bases from J, leaving 7 bases between. The CDR3 is 12 amino acids. Here the CDR3 reads CAWSGVRQPQHF. The CDR3 nucleotides are TGTGCCTGGAGTGGAGTGCGTCAGCCCCAGCATTTT.

As to this clone: Other DNA sequences from this sample encode an identical CDR3 as well. The chain is built from TRBV5-1 and TRBJ1-4; 8 positions match TRBD1. V was pared by 4 bases and J by 0 bases, with 5 bases of the junction left unmatched. This CDR3 comprises 16 residues. Germline V lookup: CDR1 SGHRS, CDR2 YFSETQ. The chain's CDR3 is CASSLGQVATNEKLFF. CDR3 nucleotides: TGCGCCAGCAGCCTGGGACAGGTTGCAACTAATGAAAAACTGTTTTTT.

The table lists this clone with a count of one. V gene TRBV9 combines with J gene TRBJ2-2; 15 bases match TRBD2. The CDR3 has 18 residues. Trimming cost V 5 bases and J 1 base; bases outside gene matches: 6. CDR1 and CDR2 from the germline V gene are SGDLS and YYNGEE. CDR3 DNA sequence: TGTGCCAGCAGTGGACTAGCGGGAGGGTATTTGAACACCGGGGAGCTGTTTTTT. This encodes CASSGLAGGYLNTGELFF.

A remark on this clone: The same CDR3 arises from other DNA sequences in this sample as well. The chain joins TRBV5-1 to TRBJ1-1; D may be TRBD1 (5 bases). Per germline, CDR1 SGHRS and CDR2 YFSETQ. V lost 1 base and J lost 3, with 10 bases in between. This CDR3 region has 14 residues. This CDR3 reads CASSLQGADTEAFF. DNA for the CDR3: TGCGCCAGCAGCTTGCAAGGGGCTGACACTGAAGCTTTCTTT.

This clone showed up just a few times. Other DNA sequences from this sample encode an identical CDR3 as well. Here the CDR3 DNA reads TGCGCCAGCAGCTTGATGGGAACCGGGGAGCTGTTTTTT. Translation: CASSLMGTGELFF. The chain employs TRBV5-1 and TRBJ2-2; D gene unclear. This CDR3 is built from 13 residues. The V and J ends lost 1 base and 5 bases respectively, with 6 bases between them. Germline lookup yields CDR1 SGHRS and CDR2 YFSETQ. Full variable domain (missing parts from reference TRBV5-1 and TRBJ2-2): KAGVTQTPRYLIKTRGQQVTLSCSPISGHRSVSWYQQTPGQGLQFLFEYFSETQRNKGNFPGRFSGRQFSNSRSEMNVSTLELGDSALYLCASSLMGTGELFFGEGSRLTVL.

This rearrangement joins TRBV11-2 to TRBJ1-2, with D possibly being TRBD1 (6 bases). V was trimmed by 6 bases and J by 2 bases, leaving 19 bases between them. Germline CDR1 SGHAT, CDR2 FQNNGV. The CDR3 is 16 amino acids. CDR3 sequence: CASRAERRTENYGYTF. In DNA, the CDR3 is TGTGCCAGCAGGGCGGAGCGTAGGACAGAGAACTATGGCTACACCTTC.

Remarks on this clone: The sample has other DNA sequences that encode this CDR3 too. The V gene is TRBV5-1, the J gene TRBJ2-3; D possibly corresponds to TRBD1 (5 bases). Trimming cost V 7 bases and J 0 bases, with 6 bases left between them. Per germline, CDR1 SGHRS and CDR2 YFSETQ. This CDR3 has 12 amino acids. The CDR3 spells CASQGSTDTQYF. CDR3 in DNA: TGCGCCAGCCAGGGCAGCACAGATACGCAGTATTTT.

The chain carries TRBV6-5 and TRBJ1-1, with D uncertain. The CDR3 sequence is 13 residues long. V lost 0 bases, J lost 4 bases, and 6 bases lay in between. In germline, CDR1 is MNHEY, CDR2 SVGAGI. In nucleotides, the CDR3 is TGTGCCAGCAGTTACTCAGGGTCCACTGAAGCTTTCTTT. This translates into CASSYSGSTEAFF.

The chain carries TRBV19 and TRBJ2-2, with TRBD2 matching 7 bases. Germline V gene data show CDR1 as LNHDA and CDR2 as SQIVND (reference sequence). V lost 11 bases to trimming and J lost 0 bases; unmatched junction nucleotides: 6. The length of the CDR3 is 14 residues. The CDR3 nucleotides are TGTGCCTTGGGGGGGACGGCGAACACCGGGGAGCTGTTTTTT. The encoded protein is CALGGTANTGELFF.

The chain carries TRBV2 and TRBJ1-2; tentative D call: TRBD1 (6 bases). Germline V lookup: CDR1 SNHLY, CDR2 FYNNEI. This CDR3 is built from 12 residues. Trimming stripped 6 bases from V and 8 bases from J, with 13 bases between. The CDR3 DNA reads TGTGCCAGCAGGGGGGCGGGGGACGGCTACACCTTC. It encodes CASRGAGDGYTF.

The V and J genes are TRBV2 and TRBJ1-2; 7 positions agree with TRBD1. V lost 7 bases, J lost 8 bases, and 13 bases stayed unmatched. Germline CDR1 and CDR2: SNHLY and FYNNEI. The CDR3 consists of 14 residues. In nucleotides, the CDR3 is TGTGCCAGCATTCCTACCGAGGGGGCGAGAGGCTACACCTTC. Translated: CASIPTEGARGYTF. Drawing the rest from reference TRBV2 and TRBJ1-2, the complete variable domain is EPEVTQTPSHQVTQMGQEVILRCVPISNHLYFYWYRQILGQKVEFLVSFYNNEISEKSEIFDDQFSVERPDGSNFTLKIRSTKLEDSAMYFCASIPTEGARGYTFGSGTRLTVV.

Concerning this clone: Different DNA sequences within this sample yield the same CDR3. The rearrangement links TRBV11-2 to TRBJ2-1, with D maybe TRBD2 (6 bases). This CDR3 region has 14 residues. V lost 3 bases and J 5 bases, leaving 11 bases between the germline ends. Germline V gives CDR1 SGHAT, CDR2 FQNNGV. CDR3 coding DNA: TGTGCCAGCAGCTTGGGACTTCTTAACAATGAGCAGTTCTTC. It codes for CASSLGLLNNEQFF.

The rearrangement links TRBV5-1 to TRBJ2-7; D is undetermined. V lost 2 bases to trimming and J lost 4 bases, with 13 bases between them. The CDR3 is 14 amino acids. CDR1 is SGHRS and CDR2 is YFSETQ in the germline V gene. CDR3 DNA: TGCGCCAGCAGCTTCAGTAGCAGCCTATACGAGCAGTACTTC. This codes for CASSFSSSLYEQYF.

V usage is TRBV9 and J usage is TRBJ2-7; D may be TRBD1 (5 bases). Germline values: CDR1 SGDLS, CDR2 YYNGEE. CDR3 length equals 13 residues. The germline V and J ends were trimmed by 3 bases and 3 bases, with 10 bases remaining between them. CDR3 amino acids: CASSGRDSYEQYF. Written as DNA, the CDR3 is TGTGCCAGCAGCGGAAGAGACAGCTACGAGCAGTACTTC.

The chain couples TRBV5-4 to TRBJ2-2, with no clear D. The V gene lost 1 base and the J gene lost 2 bases, with 3 bases spanning the gap. There are 13 residues in the CDR3. The germline CDR1 and CDR2 sequences are SGHNT and YYREEE (reference sequence). The CDR3 protein is CASSLTNTGELFF. CDR3 bases: TGTGCCAGCAGCTTGACAAACACCGGGGAGCTGTTTTTT.

V usage is TRBV5-4 and J usage is TRBJ2-7, with TRBD2 matching over 9 bases. V lost 4 bases, J lost 6 bases, and 14 bases stayed unmatched. This CDR3 spans 16 amino acids. CDR1 is SGHNT and CDR2 is YYREEE in the germline V gene (reference sequence). The CDR3 sequence is CASSPQRREGRGEQYF. CDR3 nucleotide sequence: TGTGCCAGCAGCCCCCAGCGGCGGGAGGGCCGGGGCGAGCAGTACTTC.

V usage is TRBV6-6 and J usage is TRBJ1-3, with a tentative D call TRBD1 (5 bases). Looked up from germline, CDR1 is MNHNY and CDR2 is SVGAGI (reference sequence). Between the trimmed V and J ends, which lost 7 bases and 1 base, there was a span of 8 bases. The CDR3 runs to 13 residues. The CDR3 DNA reads as TGTGCCAGCACGGGGGTTTCTGGAAACACCATATATTTT. This translates into CASTGVSGNTIYF.

The rearrangement links TRBV2 to TRBJ2-1; D gene uncertain. The CDR3 length is 12 residues. Germline lookup yields CDR1 SNHLY and CDR2 FYNNEI. Trimming left V 7 bases short and J 5 bases short, with 9 bases between. The CDR3 coding sequence is TGTGCCAGCAATTGGGATAACAATGAGCAGTTCTTC. Its translation: CASNWDNNEQFF.

The chain joins TRBV7-9 to TRBJ2-7; D possibly corresponds to TRBD1 (6 bases). In germline, CDR1 is SEHNR, CDR2 FQNEAQ (reference sequence). The CDR3 has 15 residues. V lost 1 base and J 5 bases, leaving 15 bases between the germline ends. The CDR3 reads CASSLGGQGGDEQYF. Written as DNA, the CDR3 is TGTGCCAGCAGCTTAGGGGGGCAGGGCGGCGACGAGCAGTACTTC.

The gene calls are TRBV5-4 and TRBJ2-2; TRBD2 agrees at 9 bases. The germline V gene has CDR1 SGHNT and CDR2 YYREEE (reference sequence). The CDR3 has 14 residues. Germline trimming cut 5 bases from V and 6 bases from J; bases unmatched to any gene: 5. The DNA of the CDR3 is TGTGCCAGCAGTTTAGCGGGAGTGCCCGGGGAGCTGTTTTTT. Its translation: CASSLAGVPGELFF.

This clone was seen only once. The gene calls are TRBV18 and TRBJ1-5; D is unresolved. The CDR3 has 14 amino acids. CDR1 and CDR2 from the germline V gene are KGHSH and LQKENI. V was clipped by 3 bases and J by 4 bases, with 10 bases between them. In DNA, the CDR3 is TGTGCCAGCTCACCCCTTCTGGGGAATCAGCCCCAGCATTTT. It codes for CASSPLLGNQPQHF.

This rearrangement joins TRBV27 to TRBJ2-7; possible D gene TRBD1, 5 bases. The V and J ends lost 7 bases and 5 bases respectively, with 15 bases between them. The CDR3 totals 13 residues. CDR1 is MNHEY and CDR2 is SMNVEV in the germline V gene (reference sequence). The CDR3 is CASKRQGSNEQYF. The CDR3, as DNA: TGTGCCAGCAAAAGGCAGGGTTCGAACGAGCAGTACTTC.

The gene calls are TRBV28 and TRBJ1-1, with D perhaps matching TRBD1 (5 bases). This CDR3 region has 11 residues. Germline V gene sequence: CDR1 MDHEN, CDR2 SYDVKM. Trimming shortened V by 6 bases and J by 7 bases, and 9 bases separated the two germline ends. The CDR3 region has the DNA TGTGCCAGCAGGGGACGAAATGAAGCTTTCTTT. This codes for CASRGRNEAFF.

The chain has TRBV19 and TRBJ1-5, with 11 bases identical to TRBD1. V lost 7 bases, J lost 7 bases, and 12 bases stayed unmatched. The CDR3 covers 16 residues. The V gene's germline CDR1 is LNHDA and CDR2 SQIVND (reference sequence). CDR3 sequence (DNA): TGTGCCAGTACTACCGGACAGGGGGCGCGTTGGCAGCCCCAGCATTTT. Protein: CASTTGQGARWQPQHF.

The gene calls are TRBV9 and TRBJ2-3; 11 positions agree with TRBD2. This CDR3 is 15 amino acids long. The J segment lost 6 bases and the V segment lost 4 bases, leaving 7 bases of the junction unmatched. Germline-derived CDR1 and CDR2 are SGDLS and YYNGEE. The DNA of the CDR3 is TGTGCCAGCAGCCCGACTAGCGGGATGCCTGATACGCAGTATTTT. Translation gives CASSPTSGMPDTQYF.

The count of this clone is one. The chain uses TRBV14 and TRBJ2-7; D gene ambiguous. Trimming left V 5 bases short and J 6 bases short, with 20 bases between. This CDR3 comprises 15 residues. Germline V gene lookup returns CDR1 SGHDN and CDR2 FVKESK. For the CDR3, the DNA is TGTGCCAGCAGCTCTGACATCCTTACCCTGGCCGAGCAGTACTTC. Translation: CASSSDILTLAEQYF.

V is TRBV6-5 and J is TRBJ1-1, with a weak D call TRBD1 (6 bases). The CDR3 totals 13 residues. The germline V gene has CDR1 MNHEY and CDR2 SVGAGI. V gave up 5 bases and J gave up 1 base, with 8 bases separating them. CDR3 in amino acids: CASSIQGNTEAFF. CDR3 in DNA: TGTGCCAGCAGTATACAGGGGAACACTGAAGCTTTCTTT.

As concerns this clone: It is unclear where the CDR3 begins or ends on the DNA, so no DNA is shown, and the CDR3 is as TCRdb lists it. The sample carries other DNA sequences with the same CDR3. The V gene is TRBV9, the J gene TRBJ2-7; TRBD1 is the table's D call and was not checked against the DNA. The CDR3 is 14 amino acids in total, end residues counted. Germline CDR1 and CDR2: SGDLS and YYNGEE. The CDR3 sequence is CASSVALGAYEQYF.

The J gene is TRBJ2-1, the V gene TRBV11-1, with 13 positions matching TRBD2. In germline, CDR1 is SGHAT, CDR2 FQDESV (reference sequence). The CDR3 runs to 18 residues. After removal of 5 bases from V and 1 base from J, the junction contained 8 bases not matched to a gene. This CDR3 is CASSGRTSGSMSYNEQFF. The CDR3 region has the DNA TGTGCCAGCAGCGGCCGGACTAGCGGGAGTATGTCCTACAATGAGCAGTTCTTC.